The 3 T cell receptor beta chains reported below all come from one sample, sequenced in a study of cytomegalovirus exposure and HLA in healthy donors. In the PCR, 60 Vbeta and 13 Jbeta primers were used. Assay used: immunoSEQ multiplex PCR; TCRdb lists only in-frame clones, some missing. The table lists 180,000 or so clones, approximately 72% of them singletons, with roughly 2.5% in the top ten. Sequenced material: PBMCs. The receptors were sampled from a human donor in good health.

The chain couples TRBV4-1 to TRBJ2-3; 14 bases line up with TRBD2. The CDR3 sequence is 18 residues long. Losses at the gene ends were 3 bases for V and 3 bases for J; bases not matched to a gene: 8. Per germline, CDR1 MGHRA and CDR2 YSYEKL. CDR3: CASSQEPRTSGGTDTQYF. In nucleotides, the CDR3 is TGCGCCAGCAGCCAGGAACCTAGGACTAGCGGGGGGACAGATACGCAGTATTTT.

The V gene is TRBV2, the J gene TRBJ2-7; 12 positions agree with TRBD2. CDR3 length: 13 residues. The V gene's germline CDR1 is SNHLY and CDR2 FYNNEI. The V gene end was trimmed by 6 bases and the J gene end by 3 bases; junction bases not matched to a gene: 0. The CDR3 nucleotides read TGTGCCAGCAGACTAGCGGGGGGCTACGAGCAGTACTTC. Translated, it gives CASRLAGGYEQYF.

This sequence joins TRBV13 and TRBJ2-5; 7 nucleotides match TRBD2. The J call is uncertain, as TRBJ2-7 better fits the DNA end. There are 14 residues in the CDR3. Looked up from germline, CDR1 is PRHDT and CDR2 is FYEKMQ (reference sequence). As DNA, the CDR3 is TGTGCCAGCAGCTTCGGGGGGAGCTCCTACGAGCAGTACTTC. Its translation is CASSFGGSSYEQYF.